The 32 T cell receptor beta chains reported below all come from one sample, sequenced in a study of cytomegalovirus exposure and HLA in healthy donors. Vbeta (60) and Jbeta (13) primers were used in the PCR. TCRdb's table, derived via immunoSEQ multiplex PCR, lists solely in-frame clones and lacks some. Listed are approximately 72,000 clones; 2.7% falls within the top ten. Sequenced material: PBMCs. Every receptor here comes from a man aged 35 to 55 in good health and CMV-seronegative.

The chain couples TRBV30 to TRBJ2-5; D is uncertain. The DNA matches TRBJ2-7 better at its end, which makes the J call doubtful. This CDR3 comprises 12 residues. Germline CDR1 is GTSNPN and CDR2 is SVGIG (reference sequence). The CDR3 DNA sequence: TGTGCCTGGAGTGTAGAGAGGTACGAGCAGTACTTC. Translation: CAWSVERYEQYF.

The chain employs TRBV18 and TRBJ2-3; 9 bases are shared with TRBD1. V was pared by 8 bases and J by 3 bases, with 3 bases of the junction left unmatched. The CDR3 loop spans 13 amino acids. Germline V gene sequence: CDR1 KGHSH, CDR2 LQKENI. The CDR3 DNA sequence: TGTGCCAGCGGACAGGGGAAGACAGATACGCAGTATTTT. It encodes CASGQGKTDTQYF.

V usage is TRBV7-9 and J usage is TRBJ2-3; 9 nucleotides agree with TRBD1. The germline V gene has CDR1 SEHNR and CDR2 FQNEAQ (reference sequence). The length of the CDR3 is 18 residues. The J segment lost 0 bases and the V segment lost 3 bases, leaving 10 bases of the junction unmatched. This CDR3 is CASSLSFRGQGSTDTQYF. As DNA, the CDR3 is TGTGCCAGCAGCTTGTCTTTTCGGGGACAGGGTAGCACAGATACGCAGTATTTT.

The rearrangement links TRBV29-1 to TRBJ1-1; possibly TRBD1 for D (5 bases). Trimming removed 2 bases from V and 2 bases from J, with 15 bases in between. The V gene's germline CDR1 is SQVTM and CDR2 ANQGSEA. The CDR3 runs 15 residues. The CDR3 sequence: CSVEPTKTANTEAFF. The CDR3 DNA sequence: TGCAGCGTTGAACCAACAAAGACAGCAAACACTGAAGCTTTCTTT.

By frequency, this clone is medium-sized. The CDR3 DNA is TGCGCCAGCAGCTTGGAGGCGGGAATCTATGGCTACACCTTC. Translating gives CASSLEAGIYGYTF. The V call is TRBV5-1, the J call TRBJ1-2; D is unresolved. Germline CDR1 SGHRS, CDR2 YFSETQ. Trimming stripped 0 bases from V and 4 bases from J, with 10 bases between. The CDR3 sequence is 14 residues long.

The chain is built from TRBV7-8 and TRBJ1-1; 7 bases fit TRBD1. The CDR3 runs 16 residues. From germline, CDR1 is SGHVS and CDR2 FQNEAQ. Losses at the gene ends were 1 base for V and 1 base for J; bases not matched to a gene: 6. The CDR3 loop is CASSLGGGAGNTEAFF. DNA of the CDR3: TGTGCCAGCAGCTTAGGAGGGGGCGCGGGGAACACTGAAGCTTTCTTT. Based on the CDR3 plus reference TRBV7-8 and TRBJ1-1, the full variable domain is GAGVSQSPRYKVAKRGQDVALRCDPISGHVSLFWYQQALGQGPEFLTYFQNEAQLDKSGLPSDRFFAERPEGSVSTLKIQRTQQEDSAVYLCASSLGGGAGNTEAFFGQGTRLTVV.

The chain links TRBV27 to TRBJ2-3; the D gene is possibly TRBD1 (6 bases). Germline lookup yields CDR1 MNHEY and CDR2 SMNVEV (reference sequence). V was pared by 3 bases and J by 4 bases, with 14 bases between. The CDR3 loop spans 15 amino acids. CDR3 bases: TGTGCCAGCAGTTTGAGGTTAGGGGGTCCAGATACGCAGTATTTT. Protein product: CASSLRLGGPDTQYF.

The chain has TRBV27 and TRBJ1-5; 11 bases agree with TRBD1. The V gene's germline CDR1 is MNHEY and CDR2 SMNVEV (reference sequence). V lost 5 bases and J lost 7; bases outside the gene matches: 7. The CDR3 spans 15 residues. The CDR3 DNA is TGTGCCAGCAGTCGGGGGACAGGGGGGTCACAGCCCCAGCATTTT. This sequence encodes CASSRGTGGSQPQHF.

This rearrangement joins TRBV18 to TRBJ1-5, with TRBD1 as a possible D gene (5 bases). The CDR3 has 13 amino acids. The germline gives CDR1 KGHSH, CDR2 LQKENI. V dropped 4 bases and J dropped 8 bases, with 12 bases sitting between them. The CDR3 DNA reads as TGTGCCAGCTCACTAACCCCGGGGGAGCCCCAGCATTTT. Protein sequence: CASSLTPGEPQHF.

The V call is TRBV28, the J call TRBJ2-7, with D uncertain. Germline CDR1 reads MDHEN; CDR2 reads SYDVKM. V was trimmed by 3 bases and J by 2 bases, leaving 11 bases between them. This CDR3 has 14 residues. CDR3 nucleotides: TGTGCCAGCAGTTTTAGAGTACCAACCTACGAGCAGTACTTC. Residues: CASSFRVPTYEQYF.

In DNA, the CDR3 is TGCGCCAGCAGCTTGACAGGAGAGCAGTACTTC. This encodes CASSLTGEQYF. The genes are TRBV5-1 and TRBJ2-7; the D gene is possibly TRBD1 (5 bases). This CDR3 is 11 amino acids long. Trimming cost V 1 base and J 7 bases, with 6 bases left between them. Looked up from germline, CDR1 is SGHRS and CDR2 is YFSETQ.

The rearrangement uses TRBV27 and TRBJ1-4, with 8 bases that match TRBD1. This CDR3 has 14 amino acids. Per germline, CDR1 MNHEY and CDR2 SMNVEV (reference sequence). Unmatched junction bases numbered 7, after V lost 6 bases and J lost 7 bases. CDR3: CASRNRGEGEKLFF. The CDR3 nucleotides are TGTGCCAGCAGGAACAGGGGGGAAGGTGAAAAACTGTTTTTT.

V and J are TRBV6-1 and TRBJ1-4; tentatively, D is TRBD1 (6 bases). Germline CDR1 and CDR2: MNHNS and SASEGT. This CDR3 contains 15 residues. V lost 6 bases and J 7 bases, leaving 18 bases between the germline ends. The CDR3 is CASRSGGGGFEKLFF. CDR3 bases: TGTGCCAGCAGGAGTGGGGGAGGGGGGTTTGAAAAACTGTTTTTT.

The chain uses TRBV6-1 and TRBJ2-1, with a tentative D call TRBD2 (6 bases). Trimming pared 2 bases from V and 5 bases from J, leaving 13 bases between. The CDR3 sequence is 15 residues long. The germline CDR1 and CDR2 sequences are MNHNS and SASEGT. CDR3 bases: TGTGCCAGCAGTGAACATGCGGGGTCCGACAATGAGCAGTTCTTC. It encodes CASSEHAGSDNEQFF.

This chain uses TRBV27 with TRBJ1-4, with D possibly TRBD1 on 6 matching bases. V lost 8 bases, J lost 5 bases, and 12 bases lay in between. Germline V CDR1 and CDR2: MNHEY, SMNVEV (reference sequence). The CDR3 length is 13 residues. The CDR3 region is CASQGLQNEKLFF. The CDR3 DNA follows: TGTGCCAGCCAGGGGCTCCAAAATGAAAAACTGTTTTTT.

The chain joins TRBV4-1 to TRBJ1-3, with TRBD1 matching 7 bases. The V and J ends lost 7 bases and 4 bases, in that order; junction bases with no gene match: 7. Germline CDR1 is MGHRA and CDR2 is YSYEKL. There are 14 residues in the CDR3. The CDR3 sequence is CASTRDRVGNTIYF. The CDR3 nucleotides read TGCGCCAGCACCAGAGACAGGGTGGGAAACACCATATATTTT.

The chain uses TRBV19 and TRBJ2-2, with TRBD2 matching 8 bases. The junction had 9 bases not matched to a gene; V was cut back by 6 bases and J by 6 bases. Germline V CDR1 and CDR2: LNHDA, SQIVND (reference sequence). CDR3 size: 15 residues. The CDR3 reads CASRKPGLGPGELFF. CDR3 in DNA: TGTGCCAGTAGAAAACCGGGACTAGGGCCCGGGGAGCTGTTTTTT.

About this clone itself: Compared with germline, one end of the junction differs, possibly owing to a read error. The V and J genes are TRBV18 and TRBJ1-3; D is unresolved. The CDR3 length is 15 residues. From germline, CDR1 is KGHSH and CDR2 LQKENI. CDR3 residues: CASSPAGLSGNAIYF. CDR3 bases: TGTGCCAGCTCACCGGCGGGCCTCTCTGGAAACGCCATATATTTT.

In DNA, the CDR3 is TGTGCCAGCAGTGTCGGCAATCAGCCCCAGCATTTT. Protein sequence: CASSVGNQPQHF. V is TRBV6-5 and J is TRBJ1-5; D ambiguous. The germline gives CDR1 MNHEY, CDR2 SVGAGI. The CDR3 extends over 12 amino acids. Trimming took off 5 bases at V and 2 bases at J, with 4 bases between the two ends.

CDR3 region: CASSFRDINTEAFF. The CDR3, as DNA: TGCGCCAGCAGCTTCCGGGACATAAACACTGAAGCTTTCTTT. This chain uses TRBV5-1 with TRBJ1-1; D possibly corresponds to TRBD1 (6 bases). Trimming took off 2 bases at V and 2 bases at J, with 10 bases between the two ends. This CDR3 spans 14 amino acids. Germline values: CDR1 SGHRS, CDR2 YFSETQ.

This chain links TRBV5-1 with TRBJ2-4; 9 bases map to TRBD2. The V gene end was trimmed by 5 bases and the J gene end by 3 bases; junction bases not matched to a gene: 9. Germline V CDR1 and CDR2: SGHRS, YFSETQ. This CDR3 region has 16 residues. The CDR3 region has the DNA TGCGCCAGCAGTAGCGGCGGGGGGGCGGTCAAAAACATTCAGTACTTC. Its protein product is CASSSGGGAVKNIQYF.

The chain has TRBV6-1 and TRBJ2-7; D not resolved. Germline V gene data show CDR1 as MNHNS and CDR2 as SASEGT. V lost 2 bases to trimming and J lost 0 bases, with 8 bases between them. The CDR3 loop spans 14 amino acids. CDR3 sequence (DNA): TGTGCCAGCAGTGAAAGTCTTAGCTCCTACGAGCAGTACTTC. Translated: CASSESLSSYEQYF.

CDR3 DNA sequence: TGTGCCAGCAGTACGGACAGGGGAGGTTCACCCCTCCACTTT. Amino acids: CASSTDRGGSPLHF. This chain connects TRBV6-6 to TRBJ1-6; 9 nucleotides match TRBD1. Trimming took 5 bases from V and 9 from J; bases not matched to a gene: 5. This CDR3 is 14 amino acids long. The V gene's germline CDR1 is MNHNY and CDR2 SVGAGI (reference sequence).

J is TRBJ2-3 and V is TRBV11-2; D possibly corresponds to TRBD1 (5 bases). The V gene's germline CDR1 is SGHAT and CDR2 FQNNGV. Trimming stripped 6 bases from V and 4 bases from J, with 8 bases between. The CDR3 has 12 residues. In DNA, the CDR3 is TGTGCCAGCAGTTGGGGCCCAGATACGCAGTATTTT. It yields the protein CASSWGPDTQYF.

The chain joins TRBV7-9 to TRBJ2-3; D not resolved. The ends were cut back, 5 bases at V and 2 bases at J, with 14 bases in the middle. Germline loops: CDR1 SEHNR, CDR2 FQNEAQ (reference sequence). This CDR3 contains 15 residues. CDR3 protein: CASSPRRANTDTQYF. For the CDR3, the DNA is TGTGCCAGCAGCCCCCGGAGAGCTAACACAGATACGCAGTATTTT.

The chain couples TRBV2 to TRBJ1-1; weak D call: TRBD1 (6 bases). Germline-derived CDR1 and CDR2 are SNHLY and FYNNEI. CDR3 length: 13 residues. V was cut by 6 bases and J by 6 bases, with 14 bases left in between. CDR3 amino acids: CASSAGGMPEAFF. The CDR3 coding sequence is TGTGCCAGCAGCGCTGGGGGCATGCCTGAAGCTTTCTTT.

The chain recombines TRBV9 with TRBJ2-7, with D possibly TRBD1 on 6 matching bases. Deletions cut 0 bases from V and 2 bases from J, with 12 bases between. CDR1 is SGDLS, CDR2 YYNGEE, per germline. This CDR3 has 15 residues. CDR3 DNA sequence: TGTGCCAGCAGCGTAGGACCAGGGGCGGCCTACGAGCAGTACTTC. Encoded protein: CASSVGPGAAYEQYF.

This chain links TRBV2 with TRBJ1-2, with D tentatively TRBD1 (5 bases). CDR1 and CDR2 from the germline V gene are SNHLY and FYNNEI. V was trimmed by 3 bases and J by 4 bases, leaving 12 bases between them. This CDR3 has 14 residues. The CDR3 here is CASSEQGLSYGYTF. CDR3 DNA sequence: TGTGCCAGCAGTGAGCAGGGATTATCCTATGGCTACACCTTC.

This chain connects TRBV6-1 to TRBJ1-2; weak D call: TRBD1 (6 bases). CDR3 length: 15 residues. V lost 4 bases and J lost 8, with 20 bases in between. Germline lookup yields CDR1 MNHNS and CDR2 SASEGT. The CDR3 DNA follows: TGTGCCAGCAGTGTCTTCGAGACAGGTCCTGGGGGCTACACCTTC. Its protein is CASSVFETGPGGYTF.

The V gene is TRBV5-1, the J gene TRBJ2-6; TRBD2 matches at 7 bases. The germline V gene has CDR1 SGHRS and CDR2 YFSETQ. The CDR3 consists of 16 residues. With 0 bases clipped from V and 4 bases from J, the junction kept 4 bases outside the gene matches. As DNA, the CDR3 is TGCGCCAGCAGCTTGGAACTAGCGTCCGGGGCCAACGTCCTGACTTTC. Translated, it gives CASSLELASGANVLTF.

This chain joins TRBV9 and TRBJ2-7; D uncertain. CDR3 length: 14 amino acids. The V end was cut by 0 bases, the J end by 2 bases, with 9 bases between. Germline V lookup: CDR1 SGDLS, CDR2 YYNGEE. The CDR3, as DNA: TGTGCCAGCAGCGTAGGTAGGCAGGCCTACGAGCAGTACTTC. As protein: CASSVGRQAYEQYF.

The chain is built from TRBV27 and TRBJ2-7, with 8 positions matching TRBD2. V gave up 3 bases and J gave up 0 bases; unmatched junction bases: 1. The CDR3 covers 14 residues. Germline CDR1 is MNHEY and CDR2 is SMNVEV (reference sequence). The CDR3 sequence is CASSFSGASYEQYF. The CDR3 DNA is TGTGCCAGCAGTTTTAGCGGGGCCTCCTACGAGCAGTACTTC.